The 8 T cell receptor beta chains listed next were all sequenced from one sample in a study of OX40 agonist ivuxolimab in advanced cancers. Sequencing used immunoSEQ multiplex PCR; TCRdb keeps in-frame clones, though not all of them. The sample yields more than 60,000 clones, 84% seen once. The sample was CD4+ or CD8+ T cells sorted from blood, taken in a trial of the OX40 agonist ivuxolimab. These receptors all stem from an adult with an advanced solid tumor such as melanoma, head and neck, liver or kidney cancer.

The rearrangement joins TRBV19 to TRBJ2-3, with 7 bases that match TRBD2. J was trimmed by 4 bases and V by 10 bases; bases with no gene match: 5. Germline CDR1 and CDR2: LNHDA and SQIVND (reference sequence). The CDR3 sequence is 12 residues long. Written as DNA, the CDR3 is TGTGCCACGGGGGAGGGCGCAGATACGCAGTATTTT. Translation gives CATGEGADTQYF.

This clone was seen only once. The chain carries TRBV19 and TRBJ1-2; 10 nucleotides align to TRBD1. This CDR3 is built from 14 residues. The trim removed 4 bases at V and 5 bases at J, leaving 4 bases unmatched. Germline V gene sequence: CDR1 LNHDA, CDR2 SQIVND (reference sequence). CDR3 amino acids: CASSTDRGLYGYTF. In nucleotides, the CDR3 is TGTGCCAGTAGTACCGACAGGGGGCTGTATGGCTACACCTTC.

The chain combines TRBV5-6 with TRBJ1-2; D not certain. V lost 5 bases, J lost 4 bases, and 21 bases lay in between. The CDR3 covers 16 residues. The germline V gene encodes CDR1 SGHDT and CDR2 YYEEEE. In DNA form, the CDR3 reads TGTGCCAGCAGTCTTGAAGCCGGTGGAATTGGCTATGGCTACACCTTC. It encodes CASSLEAGGIGYGYTF.

The rearrangement joins TRBV21-1 to TRBJ2-6. TRBV21-1 counts as a pseudogene. The CDR3 is made up of 16 amino acids. CDR3: CASSLRPISGANVLTF. The CDR3 region has the DNA TGTGCCAGCAGCCTCCGACCGATCTCTGGGGCCAACGTCCTGACTTTC.

The chain uses TRBV28 and TRBJ1-4, with D perhaps matching TRBD1 (5 bases). V was trimmed by 8 bases and J by 5 bases, leaving 15 bases between them. The CDR3 is made up of 14 amino acids. Germline CDR1 MDHEN, CDR2 SYDVKM. In nucleotides, the CDR3 is TGTGCCAGCCGACCCGGGACGGGAAATGAAAAACTGTTTTTT. Translating it yields CASRPGTGNEKLFF. Variable domain in full (rest from reference TRBV28 and TRBJ1-4): DVKVTQSSRYLVKRTGEKVFLECVQDMDHENMFWYRQDPGLGLRLIYFSYDVKMKEKGDIPEGYSVSREKKERFSLILESASTNQTSMYLCASRPGTGNEKLFFGSGTQLSVL.

The chain joins TRBV29-1 to TRBJ2-1, with TRBD2 matching 7 bases. Germline V gives CDR1 SQVTM, CDR2 ANQGSEA. The length of the CDR3 is 12 residues. V lost 4 bases and J lost 7; bases outside the gene matches: 4. DNA for the CDR3: TGCAGCGTTGCAGCGGGGAGGAATGAGCAGTTCTTC. This encodes CSVAAGRNEQFF.

The genes are TRBV6-1 and TRBJ2-1; D tentatively reads TRBD1 or TRBD2 (5 bases each). The CDR3 contains 14 residues. V was pared by 4 bases and J by 3 bases, with 10 bases between. The germline CDR1 and CDR2 sequences are MNHNS and SASEGT. CDR3 sequence (DNA): TGTGCCAGCAGTGGGGGGTCCTACTACAATGAGCAGTTCTTC. Amino acid sequence: CASSGGSYYNEQFF.

The V and J genes are TRBV6-1 and TRBJ1-2; TRBD1 aligns across 9 bases. Germline V gene data show CDR1 as MNHNS and CDR2 as SASEGT. V lost 0 bases and J lost 4; bases outside the gene matches: 0. There are 14 residues in the CDR3. DNA for the CDR3: TGTGCCAGCAGTGAAGCGGGACAGGGCTATGGCTACACCTTC. This encodes CASSEAGQGYGYTF.